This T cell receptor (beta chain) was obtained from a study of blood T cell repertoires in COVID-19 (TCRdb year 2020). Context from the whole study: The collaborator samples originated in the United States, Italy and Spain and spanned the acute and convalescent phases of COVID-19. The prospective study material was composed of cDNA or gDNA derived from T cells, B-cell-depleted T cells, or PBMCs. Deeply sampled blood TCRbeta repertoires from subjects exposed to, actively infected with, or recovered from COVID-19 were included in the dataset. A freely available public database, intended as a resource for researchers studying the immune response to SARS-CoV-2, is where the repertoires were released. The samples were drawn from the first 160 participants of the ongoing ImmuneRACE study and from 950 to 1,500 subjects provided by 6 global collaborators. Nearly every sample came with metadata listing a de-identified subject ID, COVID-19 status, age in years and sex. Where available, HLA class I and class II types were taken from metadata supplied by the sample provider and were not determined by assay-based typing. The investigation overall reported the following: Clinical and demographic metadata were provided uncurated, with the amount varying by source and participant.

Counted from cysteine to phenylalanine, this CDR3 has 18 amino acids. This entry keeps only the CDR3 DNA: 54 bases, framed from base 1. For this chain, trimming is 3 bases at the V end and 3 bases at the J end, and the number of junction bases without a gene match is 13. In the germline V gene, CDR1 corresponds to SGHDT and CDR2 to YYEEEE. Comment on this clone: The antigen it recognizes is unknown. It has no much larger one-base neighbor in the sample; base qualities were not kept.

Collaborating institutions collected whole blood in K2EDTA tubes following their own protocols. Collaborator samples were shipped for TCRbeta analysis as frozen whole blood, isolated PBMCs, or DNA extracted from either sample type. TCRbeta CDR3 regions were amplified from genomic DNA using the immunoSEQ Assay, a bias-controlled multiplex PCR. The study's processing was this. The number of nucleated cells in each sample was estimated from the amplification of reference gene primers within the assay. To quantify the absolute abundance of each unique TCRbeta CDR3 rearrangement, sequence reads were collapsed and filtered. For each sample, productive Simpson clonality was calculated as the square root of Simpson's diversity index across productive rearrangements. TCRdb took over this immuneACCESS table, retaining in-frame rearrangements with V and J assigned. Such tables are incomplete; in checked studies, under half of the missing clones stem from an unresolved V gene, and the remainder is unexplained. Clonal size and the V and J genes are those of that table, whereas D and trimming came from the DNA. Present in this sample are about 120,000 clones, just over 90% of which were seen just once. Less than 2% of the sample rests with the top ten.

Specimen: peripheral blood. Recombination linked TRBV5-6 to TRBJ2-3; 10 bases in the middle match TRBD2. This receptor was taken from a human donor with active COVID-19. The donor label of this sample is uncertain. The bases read TGTGCCAGCAGCTCCTATTTCGCTAGCGGGGGACGAACAGATACGCAGTATTTT. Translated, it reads CASSSYFASGGRTDTQYF.